There are many counts of the clone carrying this T cell receptor (beta chain). The target antigen is unknown. These data come from a study of blood T cells in healthy people across ages. Study conclusions and caveats: Possibly, changes in expanded clonotypes were confounded because donor CMV status was unknown. Investigators viewed diversity estimates from one million T cells as underestimates, the study reported.

Next came a second PCR, run for about 7 to 12 cycles, which used a sample-barcoded 5' primer along with a J-beta primer mix. TCRdb reprocessed the 5' RACE reads via MiXCR and lists one record per CDR3 protein. The sample lists just under 900,000 distinct CDR3 sequences, about 28% occurring once. V lost 5 bases to trimming and J lost 3 bases; unmatched junction nucleotides: 13. Germline CDR1 reads SGHTA; CDR2 reads FQGNSA. The CDR3 extends over 19 amino acids. This clonotype was sampled from a woman aged 80 or over in good health. The rearrangement links TRBV7-2 to TRBJ2-6; TRBD2 matches at 10 bases. The source material was blood. The CDR3 loop is CASSPRPLAGEGGANVLTF. The CDR3 bases are TGTGCCAGCAGCCCGCGTCCTCTAGCGGGGGAAGGTGGGGCCAACGTCCTGACTTTC.